Given below is one T cell receptor beta chain in context. These data are taken from a study of blood T cell repertoires in COVID-19. Turning to the study itself: Samples of COVID-19 (acute and convalescent) were obtained from the United States, Italy and Spain. The cDNA or gDNA used as material had been derived from T cells, B-cell-depleted T cells, or PBMCs.

This CDR3 has 18 residues. The junction had 11 bases not matched to a gene; V was cut back by 4 bases and J by 1 base. CDR1 KGHSH and CDR2 LQKENI come from the germline V gene. Original processing methods: Amplified reference gene primers provided the basis for estimating nucleated cell counts. The table came from immunoSEQ multiplex PCR; TCRdb's copy has only in-frame clones and leaves some out. V and J calls and clone size are those listed in that table; D and trimming were worked out from the DNA. The sample records 54,000 or so clones, 75% to 90% being singletons. This receptor was identified in a woman aged 55-69 years with acute or convalescent COVID-19. The specimen sequenced was peripheral blood. V and J are TRBV18 and TRBJ1-1; 11 positions agree with TRBD1. CDR3 residues: CASSLTSGTGGRNTEAFF. The CDR3 DNA reads as TGTGCCAGCTCACTTACTTCCGGGACAGGGGGTCGGAACACTGAAGCTTTCTTT.